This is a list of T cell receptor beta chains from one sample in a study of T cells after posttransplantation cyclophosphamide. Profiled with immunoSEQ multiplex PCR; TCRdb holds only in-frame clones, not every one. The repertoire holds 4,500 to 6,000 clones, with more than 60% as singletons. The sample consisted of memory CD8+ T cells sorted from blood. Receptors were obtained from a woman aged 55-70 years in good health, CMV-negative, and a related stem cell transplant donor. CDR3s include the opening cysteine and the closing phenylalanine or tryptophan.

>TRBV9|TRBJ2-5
CASSVVSGGPSETQYF
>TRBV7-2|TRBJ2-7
CASSPPAGSNEQYF
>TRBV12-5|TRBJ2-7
CASGLGGGLGYEQYF
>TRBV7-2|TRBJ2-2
CASSPSGGPYTGELFF
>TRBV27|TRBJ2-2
CSSSFGGTRSGQLFF
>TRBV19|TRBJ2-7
CASSMTATISYEQYF
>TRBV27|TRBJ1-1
CASRGAWGNTEAFF
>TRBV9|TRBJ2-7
CASSAYLSSYEQYF
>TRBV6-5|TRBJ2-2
CASSPLAGELFF
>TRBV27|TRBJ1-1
CASSPLGGGMNTEAFF
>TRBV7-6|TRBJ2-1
CASSTDWGTSGIYNEQFF
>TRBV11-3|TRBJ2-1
CASSLGWAGGDEQFF
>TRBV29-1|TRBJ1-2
CSVEDSANGNYGYTF
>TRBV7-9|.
CASSLGSAAPYEQYF
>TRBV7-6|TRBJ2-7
CASSPGLDNYEQYF
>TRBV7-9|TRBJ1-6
CASSAGVNSPLHF
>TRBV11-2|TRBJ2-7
CASSAGQAYEQYF
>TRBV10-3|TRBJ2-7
CAISESGGEQYF
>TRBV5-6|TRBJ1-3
CASSSGGDTGNTIYF
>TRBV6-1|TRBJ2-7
CASSDWLVYEQYF
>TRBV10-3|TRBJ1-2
CAISGEGQGNYGYTF
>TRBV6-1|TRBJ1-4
CASSEVGTLANEKLFF
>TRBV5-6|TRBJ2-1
CASSLGGSSYNEQFF
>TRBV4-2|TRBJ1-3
CASSHWTAKFGNTIYF
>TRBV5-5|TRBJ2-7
CASSLTRTGSITYEQYF
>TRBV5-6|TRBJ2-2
CASSYGLAGATGELFF
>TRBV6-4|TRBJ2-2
CASSDRAGTGELFF
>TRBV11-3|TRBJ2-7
CASSLVGAEQYF
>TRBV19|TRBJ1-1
CASSIVPGNTEAFF
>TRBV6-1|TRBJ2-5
CASRLNPPETQYF
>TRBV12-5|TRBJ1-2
CASGLAGGDPYGYTF
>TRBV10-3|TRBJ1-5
CAISDSVNQPQHF
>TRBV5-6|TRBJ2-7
CASSLIRNNYEQYF
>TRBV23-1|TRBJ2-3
CASSQRGAGDTQYF
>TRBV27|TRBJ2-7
CASGGLTPLEQYF